This T cell receptor beta chain appears in the sequencing data of a study of cytomegalovirus exposure and HLA in healthy donors. Study context: Membership in the Caucasian-associated ancestry cluster was found for about four fifths of roughly 400 genotyped donors.

Study results and limitations: Later analysis identified several of the most significant clusters that appeared linked to common viral pathogens. Reportedly, diagnosis of cytomegalovirus status by the classifier showed high specificity and sensitivity. TCR beta chain V- and J-gene trimming was linked, in a later analysis, to a missense variant in DCLRE1C.

PCR was performed using 60 Vbeta and 13 Jbeta primers. Data came from immunoSEQ multiplex PCR; TCRdb stores just in-frame clones and leaves some out. Found here are some 89,000 clones; the top ten clones hold under 4.5%. CDR3 length: 16 amino acids. The V segment lost 2 bases and the J segment 5 bases; nucleotides outside the gene matches: 8. Germline loops: CDR1 ENHRY, CDR2 SYGVKD. Regarding this clone: Antigen: not known.

The sequence derives from a woman aged 25 to 39 in good health and CMV-seronegative. The source material was PBMCs. The rearrangement joins TRBV10-3 to TRBJ1-4, with TRBD1 matching over 7 bases. DNA of the CDR3: TGTGCCATCAGTGAGGCCCGGACAGGCGAAAATGAAAAACTGTTTTTT. Its protein is CAISEARTGENEKLFF.